The T cell receptor beta chain under discussion was sequenced for a study of spatial heterogeneity in lung cancer (dated by TCRdb to between 2018 and 2021). As for the study more broadly: The donors were 72 patients from the lung TRACERx cohort who had early-stage, untreated non-small cell lung cancer. Follow-up PBMC samples were sequenced whenever available, and the median time to follow-up was about 24 months after resection. Beta-chain transcripts were consistently detected in greater numbers than alpha-chain transcripts, which likely reflected higher beta-chain transcript abundance. In the raw uncorrected reads, each unique combination of TCR and UMI appeared on average more than ten times. TCR alpha and beta repertoires were quantitatively compared across multiple tumor regions, matched nontumor lung and blood in non-small cell lung cancer. Nonsynonymous mutation counts, determined by whole-exome sequencing of tumor tissue, were related to features of the TCR repertoire. Both alpha and beta chains were TCR-sequenced in approximately 200 tumor regions, under 80 matched nontumor lung samples and around 54 PBMC samples obtained at surgery. The paper as a whole reports these results and caveats: Additional single-cell paired TCR alpha and beta sequencing was considered necessary to confirm, at a functional level, the hypothesis that regional TCRs recognize regional mutations. Only about 14 patients were included in comparisons of baseline and follow-up blood repertoires. Ubiquitous expanded tumor TCRs were found in blood more often at tumor resection than at routine follow-up.

The time point label, as the study defines it: blood at routine non-recurrence follow-up after resection. Whole RNA extracted from tumor and nontumor lung tissue, or from cryopreserved PBMC samples, was used for TCR sequencing without cell sorting. A patient was chosen for TCR sequencing only when enough RNA was available from at least two tumor regions. Relative to germline, V is 8 bases shorter and J is 8 bases shorter, with 16 bases between their ends. The germline V gene gives CDR1 as MNHNS and CDR2 as SASEGT. Spanning cysteine to phenylalanine, the CDR3 consists of 13 amino acids. Solely the CDR3 DNA is kept, with 39 bases framed from the first base. Library preparation was by 5' RACE. Sequenced using a NextSeq 500. In the TCR library protocol, a unique molecular identifier was attached to each TCR cDNA molecule so that PCR and sequencing errors could be corrected. Turning to the authors' computational methods: TCR identification, UMI-based error correction and CDR3 extraction were performed with Decombinator tools. TCRs above a frequency of 2 per 1,000, corresponding to the top 1% of the tumor frequency distribution, were defined as expanded. Renyi diversity was computed with the R vegan package after each repertoire had been subsampled 100 times to 5,000 TCRs. CDR3 similarity networks were built from amino acid triplet string-kernel similarity, connecting CDR3s with pairwise similarity above 0.82. TCRdb trimmed the raw reads at Q25, called clones with MiXCR and kept productive beta chains. Rows with one shared CDR3 protein collapse into an entry with the most common genes and DNA. The V and J calls were not made by the authors but by TCRdb's processing. The sample yields about 43,000 distinct CDR3 sequences; around 21% were counted once. The ten largest clones represent under 8.5% of the sample.

This clonotype was found many times. Its specific antigen is unknown. Base qualities were left out, and no much larger clone turns up one base away. The sequence was collected from a female donor with early-stage non-small cell lung cancer. The sequence joins TRBV6-1 to TRBJ2-1; the D gene is possibly TRBD2, with 6 bases matching. The sequencing here drew on PBMCs, taken at follow-up. CDR3 sequence: CASFRDPGDEQFF. In nucleotide form, the sequence is TGTGCCAGCTTCCGGGACCCGGGGGATGAGCAGTTCTTC.